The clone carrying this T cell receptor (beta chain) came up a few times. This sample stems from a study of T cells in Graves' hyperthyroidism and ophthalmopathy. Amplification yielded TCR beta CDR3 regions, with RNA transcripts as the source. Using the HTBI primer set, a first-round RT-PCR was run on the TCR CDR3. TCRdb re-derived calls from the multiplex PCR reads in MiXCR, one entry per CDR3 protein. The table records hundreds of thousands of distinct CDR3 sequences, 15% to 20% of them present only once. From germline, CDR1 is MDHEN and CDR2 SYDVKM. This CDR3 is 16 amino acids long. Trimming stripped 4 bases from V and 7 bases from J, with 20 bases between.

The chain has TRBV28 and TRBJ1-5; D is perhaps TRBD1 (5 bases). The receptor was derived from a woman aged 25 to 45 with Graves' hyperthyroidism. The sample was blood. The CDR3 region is CASSSLSGGARQPQHF. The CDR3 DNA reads TGTGCCAGCAGTTCGCTCTCGGGGGGAGCCAGGCAGCCCCAGCATTTT.